The T cell receptor beta chain under discussion was sequenced for a study of T cells in Graves' hyperthyroidism and ophthalmopathy. About the study: Peripheral blood was obtained at initial diagnosis, preceding any treatment.

This clonotype was seen repeatedly, ten times or more. Its antigen is unidentified. V was cut by 5 bases and J by 5 bases, with 13 bases left in between. Germline-derived CDR1 and CDR2 are MNHEY and SVGEGT. This CDR3 comprises 13 residues. Ophthalmopathy patients had Clinical Activity Score at least 3, NOSPECS grade at least 4, duration under 3 months. Investigators excluded patients with uncontrolled infection, other autoimmune disease, pregnancy or lactation. Regions amplified from RNA transcripts were the TCR beta CDR3 regions. First-round RT-PCR targeting the TCR CDR3 was performed with the HTBI primer set. From the multiplex PCR reads, TCRdb called clonotypes with MiXCR, one entry per CDR3 protein. The repertoire includes approximately 600,000 distinct CDR3 sequences, about 15% of them detected once, and about 3.9% sits in the top ten. General study findings and limits: Blood also carried most thyroid clonotypes expanded above 0.001.

Sample: blood. The sequence was collected from a woman aged 40 to 49 with Graves' ophthalmopathy. The rearrangement links TRBV6-2 or TRBV6-3 to TRBJ2-7; maybe TRBD1 (5 bases). As DNA, the CDR3 is TGTGCCAGCAGTCGGAACTCCAGGGACGAGCAGTACTTC. Its translation is CASSRNSRDEQYF.